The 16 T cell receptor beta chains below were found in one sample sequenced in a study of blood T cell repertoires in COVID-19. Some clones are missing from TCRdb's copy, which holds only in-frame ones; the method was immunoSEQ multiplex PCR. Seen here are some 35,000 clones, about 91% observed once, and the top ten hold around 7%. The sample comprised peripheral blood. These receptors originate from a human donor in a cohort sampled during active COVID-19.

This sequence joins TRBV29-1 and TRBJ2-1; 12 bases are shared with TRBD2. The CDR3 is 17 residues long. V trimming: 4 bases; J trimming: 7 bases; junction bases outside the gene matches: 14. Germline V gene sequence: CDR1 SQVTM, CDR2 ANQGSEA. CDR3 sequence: CSVASGRANWIGNEQFF. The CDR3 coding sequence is TGCAGCGTTGCTAGCGGGAGGGCCAATTGGATAGGGAATGAGCAGTTCTTC.

CDR3 protein: CASSVAGYPNYGYTF. The DNA of the CDR3 is TGTGCCAGCAGCGTAGCAGGGTACCCTAACTATGGCTACACCTTC. The chain is built from TRBV9 and TRBJ1-2; D may be TRBD1 (5 bases). Germline V gene sequence: CDR1 SGDLS, CDR2 YYNGEE. This CDR3 contains 15 residues. V was cut by 0 bases and J by 0 bases, with 9 bases left in between.

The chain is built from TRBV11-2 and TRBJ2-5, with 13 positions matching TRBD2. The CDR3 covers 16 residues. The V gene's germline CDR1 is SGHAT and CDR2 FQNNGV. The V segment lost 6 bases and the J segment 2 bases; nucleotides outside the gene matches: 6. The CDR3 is CASSGGLAGYQETQYF. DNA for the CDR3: TGTGCCAGCAGTGGGGGACTAGCGGGGTATCAAGAGACCCAGTACTTC.

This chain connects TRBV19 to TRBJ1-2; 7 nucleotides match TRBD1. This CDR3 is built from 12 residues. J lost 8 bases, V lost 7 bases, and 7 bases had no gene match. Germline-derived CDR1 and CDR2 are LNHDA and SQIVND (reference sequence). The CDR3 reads CASTGTERGYTF. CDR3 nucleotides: TGTGCCAGTACTGGGACAGAAAGAGGCTACACCTTC.

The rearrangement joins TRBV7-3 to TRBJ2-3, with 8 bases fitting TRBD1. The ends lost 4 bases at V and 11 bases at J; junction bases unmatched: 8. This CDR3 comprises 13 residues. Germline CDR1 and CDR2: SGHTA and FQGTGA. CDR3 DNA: TGTGCCAGCAGCTCTCCCGGGACAGGAATGCAGTATTTT. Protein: CASSSPGTGMQYF.

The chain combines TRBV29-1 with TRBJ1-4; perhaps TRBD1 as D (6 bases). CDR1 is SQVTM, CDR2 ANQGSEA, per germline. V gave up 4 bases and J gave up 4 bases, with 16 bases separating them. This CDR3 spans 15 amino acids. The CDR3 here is CSVGGGRRYNEKLFF. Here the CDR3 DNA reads TGCAGCGTTGGGGGGGGCCGCAGATATAATGAAAAACTGTTTTTT. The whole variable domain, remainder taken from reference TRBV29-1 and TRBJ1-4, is SAVISQKPSRDICQRGTSLTIQCQVDSQVTMMFWYRQQPGQSLTLIATANQGSEATYESGFVIDKFPISRPNLTFSTLTVSNMSPEDSSIYLCSVGGGRRYNEKLFFGSGTQLSVL.

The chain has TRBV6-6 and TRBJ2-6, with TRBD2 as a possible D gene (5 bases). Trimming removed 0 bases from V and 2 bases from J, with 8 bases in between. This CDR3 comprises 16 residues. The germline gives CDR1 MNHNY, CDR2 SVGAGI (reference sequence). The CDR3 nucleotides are TGTGCCAGCAGTTACTCTCCCGGGACTGGGGCCAACGTCCTGACTTTC. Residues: CASSYSPGTGANVLTF.

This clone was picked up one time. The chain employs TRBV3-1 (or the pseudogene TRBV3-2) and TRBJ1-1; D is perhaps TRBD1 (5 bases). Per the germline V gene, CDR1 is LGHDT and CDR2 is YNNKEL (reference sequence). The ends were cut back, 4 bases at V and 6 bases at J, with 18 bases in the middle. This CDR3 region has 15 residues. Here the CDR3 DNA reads TGTGCCAGCAGCCCCGGACGGGGGAAACGGGCTGAAGCTTTCTTT. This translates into CASSPGRGKRAEAFF.

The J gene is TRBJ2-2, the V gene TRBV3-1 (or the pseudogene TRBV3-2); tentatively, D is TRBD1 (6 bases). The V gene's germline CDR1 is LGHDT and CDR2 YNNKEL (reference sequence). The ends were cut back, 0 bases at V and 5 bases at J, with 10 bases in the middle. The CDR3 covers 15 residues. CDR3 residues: CASSQDGQGTGELFF. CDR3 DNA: TGTGCCAGCAGCCAAGATGGCCAGGGGACCGGGGAGCTGTTTTTT.

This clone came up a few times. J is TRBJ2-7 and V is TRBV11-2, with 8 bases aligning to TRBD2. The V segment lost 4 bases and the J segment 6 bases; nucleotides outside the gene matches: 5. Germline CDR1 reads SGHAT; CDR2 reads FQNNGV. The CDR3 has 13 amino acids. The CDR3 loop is CASSSGGEGEQYF. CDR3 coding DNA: TGTGCCAGCAGCTCGGGAGGGGAGGGCGAGCAGTACTTC.

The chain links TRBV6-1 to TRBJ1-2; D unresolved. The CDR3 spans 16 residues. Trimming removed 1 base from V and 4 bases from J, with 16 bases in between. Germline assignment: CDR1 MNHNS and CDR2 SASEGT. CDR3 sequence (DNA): TGTGCCAGCAGTGAAGTTTCCTCGAGGGTAGGCTATGGCTACACCTTC. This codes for CASSEVSSRVGYGYTF.

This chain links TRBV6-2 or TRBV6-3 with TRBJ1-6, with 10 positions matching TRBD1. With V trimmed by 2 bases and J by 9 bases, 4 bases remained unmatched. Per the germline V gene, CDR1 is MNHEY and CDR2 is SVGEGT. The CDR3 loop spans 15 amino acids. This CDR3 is CASSYRTGGVSPLHF. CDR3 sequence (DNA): TGTGCCAGCAGTTACCGGACAGGGGGTGTTTCACCCCTCCACTTT.

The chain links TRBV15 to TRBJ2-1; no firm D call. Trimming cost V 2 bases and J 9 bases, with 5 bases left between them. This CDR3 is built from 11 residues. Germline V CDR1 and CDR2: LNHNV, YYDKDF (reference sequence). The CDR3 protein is CATSRLSEQFF. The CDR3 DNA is TGTGCCACCAGCAGATTGAGTGAGCAGTTCTTC.

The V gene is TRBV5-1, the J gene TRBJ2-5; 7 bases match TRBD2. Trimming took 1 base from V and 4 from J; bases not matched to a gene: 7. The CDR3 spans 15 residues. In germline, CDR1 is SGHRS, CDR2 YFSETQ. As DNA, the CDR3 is TGCGCCAGCAGCTTGCGGGGAGGGATAGGAGAGACCCAGTACTTC. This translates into CASSLRGGIGETQYF.

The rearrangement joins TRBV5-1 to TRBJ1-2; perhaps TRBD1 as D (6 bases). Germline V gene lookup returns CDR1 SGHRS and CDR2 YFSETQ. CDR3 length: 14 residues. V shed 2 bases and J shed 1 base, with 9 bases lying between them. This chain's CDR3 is CASSLQGDNYGYTF. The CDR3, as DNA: TGCGCCAGCAGCTTACAGGGCGATAACTATGGCTACACCTTC.

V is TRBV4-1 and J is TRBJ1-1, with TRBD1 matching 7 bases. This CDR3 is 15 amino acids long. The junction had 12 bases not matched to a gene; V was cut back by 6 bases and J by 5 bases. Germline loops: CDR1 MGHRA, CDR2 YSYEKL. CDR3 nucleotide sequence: TGCGCCAGCAGGGCGACAGGGCTCACGCGTACTGAAGCTTTCTTT. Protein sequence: CASRATGLTRTEAFF.